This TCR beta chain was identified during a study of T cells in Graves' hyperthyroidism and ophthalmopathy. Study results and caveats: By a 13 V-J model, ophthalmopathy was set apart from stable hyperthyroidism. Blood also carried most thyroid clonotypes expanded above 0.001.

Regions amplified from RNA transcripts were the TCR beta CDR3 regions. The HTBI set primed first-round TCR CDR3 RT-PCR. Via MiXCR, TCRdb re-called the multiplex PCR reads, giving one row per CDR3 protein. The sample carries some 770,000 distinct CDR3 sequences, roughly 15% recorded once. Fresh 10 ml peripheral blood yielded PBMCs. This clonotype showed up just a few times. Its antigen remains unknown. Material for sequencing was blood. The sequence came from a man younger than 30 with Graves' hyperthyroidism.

CDR3 loop: CSVEGIGGTYEQYF. DNA for the CDR3: TGCAGCGTTGAGGGGATAGGGGGCACCTACGAGCAGTACTTC. V is TRBV29-1 and J is TRBJ2-7, with TRBD1 identical over 7 bases. Trimming took 3 bases from V and 2 from J; bases not matched to a gene: 7. Germline V gives CDR1 SQVTM, CDR2 ANQGSEA. CDR3 length equals 14 residues.